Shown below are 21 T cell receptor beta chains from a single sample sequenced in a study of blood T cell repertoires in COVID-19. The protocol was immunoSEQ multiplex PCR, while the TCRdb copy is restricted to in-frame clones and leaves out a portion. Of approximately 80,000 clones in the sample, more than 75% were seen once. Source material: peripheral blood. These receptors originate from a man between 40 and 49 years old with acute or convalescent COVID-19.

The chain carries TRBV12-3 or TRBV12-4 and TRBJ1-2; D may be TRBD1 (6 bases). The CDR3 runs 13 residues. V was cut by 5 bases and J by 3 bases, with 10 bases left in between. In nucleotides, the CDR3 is TGTGCCAGCAGTCCTTCAGGGGACTATGGCTACACCTTC. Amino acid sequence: CASSPSGDYGYTF.

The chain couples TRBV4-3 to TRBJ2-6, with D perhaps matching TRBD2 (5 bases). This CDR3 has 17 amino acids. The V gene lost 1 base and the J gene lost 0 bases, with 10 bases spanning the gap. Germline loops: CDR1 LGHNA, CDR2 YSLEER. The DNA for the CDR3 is TGCGCCAGCAGCCAAGTGGTAGGGAGCTCTGGGGCCAACGTCCTGACTTTC. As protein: CASSQVVGSSGANVLTF.

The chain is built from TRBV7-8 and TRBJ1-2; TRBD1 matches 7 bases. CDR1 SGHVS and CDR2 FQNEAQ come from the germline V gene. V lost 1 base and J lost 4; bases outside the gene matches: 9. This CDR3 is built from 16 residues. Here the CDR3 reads CASSLEFPTGSYGYTF. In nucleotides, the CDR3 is TGTGCCAGCAGCTTAGAGTTCCCGACAGGGAGCTATGGCTACACCTTC.

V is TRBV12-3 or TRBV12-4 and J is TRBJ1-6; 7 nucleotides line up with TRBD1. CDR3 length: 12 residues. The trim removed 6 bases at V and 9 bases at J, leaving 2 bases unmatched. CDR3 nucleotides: TGTGCCAGCAGGACAGGGCCTTCACCCCTCCACTTT. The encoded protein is CASRTGPSPLHF.

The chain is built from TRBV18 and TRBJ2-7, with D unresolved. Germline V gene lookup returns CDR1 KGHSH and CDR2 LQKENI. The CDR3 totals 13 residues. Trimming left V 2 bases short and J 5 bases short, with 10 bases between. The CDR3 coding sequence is TGTGCCAGCTCACCAATTGGGCTCAACGAGCAGTACTTC. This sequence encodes CASSPIGLNEQYF. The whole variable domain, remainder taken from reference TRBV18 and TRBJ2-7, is NAGVMQNPRHLVRRRGQEARLRCSPMKGHSHVYWYRQLPEEGLKFMVYLQKENIIDESGMPKERFSAEFPKEGPSILRIQQVVRGDSAAYFCASSPIGLNEQYFGPGTRLTVT.

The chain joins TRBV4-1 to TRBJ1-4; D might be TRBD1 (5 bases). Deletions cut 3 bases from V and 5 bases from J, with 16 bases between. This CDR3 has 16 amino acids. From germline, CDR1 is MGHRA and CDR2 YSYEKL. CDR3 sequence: CASSQAGGDLNEKLFF. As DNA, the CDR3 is TGCGCCAGCAGCCAGGCCGGGGGTGATTTAAATGAAAAACTGTTTTTT.

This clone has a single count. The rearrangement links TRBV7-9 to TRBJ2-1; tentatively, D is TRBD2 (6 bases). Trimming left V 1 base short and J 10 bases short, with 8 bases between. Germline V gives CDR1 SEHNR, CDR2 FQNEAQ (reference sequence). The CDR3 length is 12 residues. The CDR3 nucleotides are TGTGCCAGCAGCTTAGAAAGCGGGGAGCAGTTCTTC. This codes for CASSLESGEQFF.

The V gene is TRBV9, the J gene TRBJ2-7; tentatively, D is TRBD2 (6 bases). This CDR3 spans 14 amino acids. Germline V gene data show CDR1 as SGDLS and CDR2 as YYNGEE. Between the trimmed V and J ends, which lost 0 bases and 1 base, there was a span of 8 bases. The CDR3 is CASSVAEGSYEQYF. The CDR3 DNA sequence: TGTGCCAGCAGCGTAGCGGAGGGGTCCTACGAGCAGTACTTC.

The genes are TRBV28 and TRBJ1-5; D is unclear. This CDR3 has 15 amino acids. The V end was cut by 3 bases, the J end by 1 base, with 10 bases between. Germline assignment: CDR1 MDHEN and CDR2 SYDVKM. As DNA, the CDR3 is TGTGCCAGCAGTTTTACGGGGTCGAGCAATCAGCCCCAGCATTTT. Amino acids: CASSFTGSSNQPQHF.

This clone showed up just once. The CDR3 loop is CATSRGTYYEQYF. The CDR3, as DNA: TGTGCCACCAGCAGAGGGACTTACTACGAGCAGTACTTC. The V call is TRBV15, the J call TRBJ2-7; D perhaps matches TRBD2 (5 bases). Looked up from germline, CDR1 is LNHNV and CDR2 is YYDKDF (reference sequence). V lost 1 base and J lost 3, with 7 bases in between. This CDR3 comprises 13 residues.

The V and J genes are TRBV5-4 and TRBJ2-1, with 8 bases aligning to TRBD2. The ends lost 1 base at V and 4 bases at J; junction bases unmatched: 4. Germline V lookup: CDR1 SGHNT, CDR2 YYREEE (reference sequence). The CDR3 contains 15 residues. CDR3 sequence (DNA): TGTGCCAGCAGCTTGTTCCAGCGGGGGTACAATGAGCAGTTCTTC. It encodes CASSLFQRGYNEQFF.

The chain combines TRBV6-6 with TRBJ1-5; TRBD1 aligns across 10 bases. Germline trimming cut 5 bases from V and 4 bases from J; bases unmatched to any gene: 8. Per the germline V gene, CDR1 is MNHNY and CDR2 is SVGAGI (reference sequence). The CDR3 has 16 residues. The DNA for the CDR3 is TGTGCCAGCAGTATCCCGGGACAGGGGCTTAATCAGCCCCAGCATTTT. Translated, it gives CASSIPGQGLNQPQHF.

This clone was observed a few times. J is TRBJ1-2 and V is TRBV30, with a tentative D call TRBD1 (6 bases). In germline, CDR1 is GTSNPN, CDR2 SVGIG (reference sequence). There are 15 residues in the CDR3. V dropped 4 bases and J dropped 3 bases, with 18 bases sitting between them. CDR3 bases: TGTGCCTGGACCTTTACAGGGTTAACCCACTATGGCTACACCTTC. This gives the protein CAWTFTGLTHYGYTF.

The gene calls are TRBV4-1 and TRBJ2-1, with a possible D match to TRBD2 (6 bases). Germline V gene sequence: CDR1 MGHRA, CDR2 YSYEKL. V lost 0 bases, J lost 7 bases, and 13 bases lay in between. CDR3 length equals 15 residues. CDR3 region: CASSQDPGSGNEQFF. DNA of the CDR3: TGCGCCAGCAGCCAAGACCCCGGGAGTGGGAATGAGCAGTTCTTC.

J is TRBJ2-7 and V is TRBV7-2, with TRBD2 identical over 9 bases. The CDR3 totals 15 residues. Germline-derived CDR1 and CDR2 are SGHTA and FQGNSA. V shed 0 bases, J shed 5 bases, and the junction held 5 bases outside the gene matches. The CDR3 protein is CASSLASGSWDEQYF. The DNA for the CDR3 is TGTGCCAGCAGCTTAGCTAGCGGGAGTTGGGACGAGCAGTACTTC.

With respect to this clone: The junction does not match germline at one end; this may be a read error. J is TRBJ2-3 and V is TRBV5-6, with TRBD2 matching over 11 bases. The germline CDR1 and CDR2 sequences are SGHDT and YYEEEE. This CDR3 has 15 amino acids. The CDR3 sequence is CASSRGLADTDAQYF. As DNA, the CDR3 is TGTGCCAGCAGCCGGGGACTAGCGGACACAGATGCGCAGTATTTT.

The CDR3 sequence: CACSRGFDEQFF. In DNA, the CDR3 is TGTGCCTGCAGCAGAGGGTTTGATGAGCAGTTCTTC. V is TRBV30 and J is TRBJ2-1, with D possibly being TRBD2 (5 bases). Between the trimmed V and J ends, which lost 6 bases and 8 bases, there was a span of 14 bases. Germline CDR1 GTSNPN, CDR2 SVGIG (reference sequence). The CDR3 length is 12 residues.

The CDR3 here is CASSENSGRGETQYF. The CDR3 DNA reads TGTGCCAGCAGTGAAAATAGCGGGAGGGGAGAGACCCAGTACTTC. The chain couples TRBV6-1 to TRBJ2-5, with TRBD2 identical over 11 bases. Looked up from germline, CDR1 is MNHNS and CDR2 is SASEGT. The CDR3 contains 15 residues. The junction had 3 bases not matched to a gene; V was cut back by 2 bases and J by 4 bases.

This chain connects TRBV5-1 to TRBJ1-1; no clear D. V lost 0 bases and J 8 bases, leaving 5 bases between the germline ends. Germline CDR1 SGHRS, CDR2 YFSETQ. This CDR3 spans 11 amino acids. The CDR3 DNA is TGCGCCAGCAGCTTGGCGGGAGAAGCTTTCTTT. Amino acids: CASSLAGEAFF.

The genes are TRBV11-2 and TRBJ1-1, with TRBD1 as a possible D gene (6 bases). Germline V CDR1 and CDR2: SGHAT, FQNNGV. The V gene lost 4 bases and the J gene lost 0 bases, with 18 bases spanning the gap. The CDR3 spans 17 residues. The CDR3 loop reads CASSSYDQTGMNTEAFF. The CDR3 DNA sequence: TGTGCCAGCAGCTCCTACGATCAGACAGGTATGAACACTGAAGCTTTCTTT.

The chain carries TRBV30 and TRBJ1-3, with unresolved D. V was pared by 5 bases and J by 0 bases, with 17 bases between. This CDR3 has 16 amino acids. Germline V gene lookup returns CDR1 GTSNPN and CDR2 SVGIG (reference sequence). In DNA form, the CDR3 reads TGTGCCTGGGGGGAGGTCCGACCCACCTCTGGAAACACCATATATTTT. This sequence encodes CAWGEVRPTSGNTIYF.